This T cell receptor (beta chain) derives from a study of patients and donors after allogeneic stem cell transplantation. The CDR3 contains 13 residues. CDR1 is MDHEN and CDR2 is SYDVKM in the germline V gene. The V gene lost 2 bases and the J gene lost 10 bases, with 11 bases spanning the gap. MiXCR was run by TCRdb on the RT-PCR reads, yielding one entry per CDR3 protein. The data show roughly 2,500 distinct CDR3 sequences, approximately 19% seen once. Sequencing used blood, either unsorted or a sorted T cell fraction (not recorded which). The chain combines TRBV28 with TRBJ1-4, with D possibly being TRBD1 (5 bases). This TCR was recovered from a human donor who was either an allogeneic HSCT recipient or a stem cell or donor lymphocyte infusion donor (not recorded which). It is not recorded whose cells these are; they may come from a transplant donor. CDR3 coding DNA: TGTGCCAGCAGTTTACCCGAAGACAGAAAACTGTTTTTT. It codes for CASSLPEDRKLFF. Full variable domain (rest looked up from reference TRBV28 and TRBJ1-4): DVKVTQSSRYLVKRTGEKVFLECVQDMDHENMFWYRQDPGLGLRLIYFSYDVKMKEKGDIPEGYSVSREKKERFSLILESASTNQTSMYLCASSLPEDRKLFFGSGTQLSVL.